A selection of T cell receptor beta chains follows, all from one sample in a study of post-analysis software for immune sequencing data. TCRdb analysed the PCR reads with MiXCR anew, one entry per CDR3 protein. The data hold about 540,000 distinct CDR3 sequences, with roughly 34% observed a single time. Specimen: blood. These receptors all come from a girl aged 2 to 17 with multiple sclerosis. CDR3s include the opening cysteine and the closing phenylalanine or tryptophan. The order of the fields is D gene, clone size, J gene, V gene, CDR3 protein, CDR3 DNA. The D gene is left open where the match is weak. Size values are once, few and many counts, or a class for expanded clones, and some rows have none.

D: -
size: few
J: TRBJ1-2
V: TRBV12-3/TRBV12-4
CDR3: CAGSLPLGDGYTF
DNA: TGTGCCGGCAGTCTCCCCTTGGGGGATGGCTACACCTTC

D: -
size: -
J: TRBJ1-4
V: TRBV5-1
CDR3: CASSFGGQTNEKLFF
DNA: TGCGCCAGCAGCTTTGGAGGGCAGACCAATGAAAAACTGTTTTTT

D: -
size: once
J: TRBJ1-2
V: TRBV20-1
CDR3: CSASGQLGYGYTF
DNA: TGCAGTGCTAGCGGACAGCTTGGCTATGGCTACACCTTC

D: TRBD2
size: -
J: TRBJ2-3
V: TRBV2
CDR3: CASSFRLAGSDTQYF
DNA: TGTGCCAGCAGTTTCCGACTAGCGGGGTCTGATACGCAGTATTTT

D: TRBD2
size: -
J: TRBJ2-3
V: TRBV7-2
CDR3: CASSLRLAGGAQYF
DNA: TGTGCCAGCAGCTTAAGACTAGCGGGGGGAGCGCAGTATTTT

D: -
size: -
J: TRBJ1-1
V: TRBV5-5
CDR3: CASSPSLGLSGRTEAFF
DNA: TGTGCCAGCAGCCCATCCCTTGGACTTTCGGGAAGGACTGAAGCTTTCTTT

D: -
size: few
J: TRBJ2-6
V: TRBV29-1
CDR3: CSVEVKSGANVLTF
DNA: TGCAGCGTTGAAGTGAAGTCAGGGGCCAACGTCCTGACTTTC

D: -
size: -
J: TRBJ1-6
V: TRBV20-1
CDR3: CSAGDPAIGGNSPLHF
DNA: TGCAGTGCTGGAGATCCGGCGATCGGGGGGAATTCACCCCTCCACTTT

D: -
size: few
J: TRBJ2-3
V: TRBV28
CDR3: CASSLGPRVVLTDTQYF
DNA: TGTGCCAGCAGTTTAGGGCCGAGGGTAGTCCTCACAGATACGCAGTATTTT

D: TRBD2
size: few
J: TRBJ2-3
V: TRBV4-1
CDR3: CASSQGLASDTQYF
DNA: TGCGCCAGCAGCCAGGGACTAGCCTCAGATACGCAGTATTTT

D: TRBD2
size: few
J: TRBJ2-5
V: TRBV7-2
CDR3: CASSLGTLAGVETQYF
DNA: TGTGCCAGCAGCTTAGGAACACTAGCGGGGGTAGAGACCCAGTACTTC

D: TRBD1
size: -
J: TRBJ2-3
V: TRBV5-1
CDR3: CASSFVTDRVSTDTQYF
DNA: TGCGCCAGCAGCTTCGTCACGGACAGGGTCAGTACAGATACGCAGTATTTT

D: -
size: many
J: TRBJ2-5
V: TRBV10-2
CDR3: CASTPRSQETQYF
DNA: TGCGCCAGTACCCCTAGGTCCCAAGAGACCCAGTACTTC

D: TRBD2
size: -
J: TRBJ2-2
V: TRBV7-2
CDR3: CASSREGGNTGELFF
DNA: TGTGCCAGCAGCCGGGAGGGGGGGAACACCGGGGAGCTGTTTTTT

D: TRBD2
size: few
J: TRBJ2-1
V: TRBV7-2
CDR3: CASSLARLAGYNEQFF
DNA: TGTGCCAGCAGCTTAGCCCGACTAGCGGGCTACAATGAGCAGTTCTTC

D: -
size: -
J: TRBJ1-1
V: TRBV12-3/TRBV12-4
CDR3: CASSLGPSTEAFF
DNA: TGTGCCAGCAGCTTGGGACCGAGCACTGAAGCTTTCTTT

D: TRBD2
size: -
J: TRBJ2-3
V: TRBV7-9
CDR3: CASIRGGSTDTQYF
DNA: TGTGCCAGCATTCGCGGGGGTAGCACAGATACGCAGTATTTT

D: TRBD2
size: -
J: TRBJ2-1
V: TRBV27
CDR3: CASRGLGWETQFF
DNA: TGTGCCAGCAGAGGACTAGGGTGGGAGACCCAGTTCTTC

D: TRBD1
size: -
J: TRBJ1-2
V: TRBV27
CDR3: CASSLQGVPGYTF
DNA: TGTGCCAGCAGCTTACAGGGGGTCCCTGGCTACACCTTC

D: -
size: few
J: TRBJ1-2
V: TRBV10-3
CDR3: CAISDQGYNGYTF
DNA: TGTGCCATCAGTGACCAGGGGTACAATGGCTACACCTTC

D: -
size: -
J: TRBJ1-1
V: TRBV6-1
CDR3: CASSRKENTEAFF
DNA: TGTGCCAGCAGTAGGAAGGAGAACACTGAAGCTTTCTTT

D: TRBD1
size: many
J: TRBJ1-2
V: TRBV5-6
CDR3: CASSSSGTGIYGYTF
DNA: TGTGCCAGCAGCTCTTCCGGGACAGGCATCTATGGCTACACCTTC

D: TRBD2
size: few
J: TRBJ2-3
V: TRBV29-1
CDR3: CSVDRSGGTDTQYF
DNA: TGCAGCGTTGATAGGAGCGGGGGCACAGATACGCAGTATTTT

D: -
size: few
J: TRBJ2-2
V: TRBV15
CDR3: CATSKRAGELFF
DNA: TGTGCCACCAGCAAGCGGGCCGGGGAGCTGTTTTTT

D: -
size: -
J: TRBJ2-7
V: TRBV20-1
CDR3: CSASGGANDEQYF
DNA: TGCAGTGCTAGTGGGGGGGCAAATGACGAGCAGTACTTC

D: -
size: few
J: TRBJ1-1
V: TRBV4-1
CDR3: CASSQGVTLGRTEAFF
DNA: TGCGCCAGCAGCCAAGGGGTGACGTTGGGGAGAACTGAAGCTTTCTTT

D: -
size: few
J: TRBJ1-4
V: TRBV6-5
CDR3: CASSSPRGPNEKLFF
DNA: TGTGCCAGCAGTTCCCCTCGGGGCCCTAATGAAAAACTGTTTTTT

D: -
size: many
J: TRBJ2-7
V: TRBV6-5
CDR3: CASWRSRTAYEQYF
DNA: TGTGCCAGCTGGCGAAGTAGGACCGCCTACGAGCAGTACTTC

D: TRBD1
size: -
J: TRBJ2-1
V: TRBV6-5
CDR3: CASSTNRQGGNEQFF
DNA: TGTGCCAGCAGTACAAACCGACAGGGGGGGAATGAGCAGTTCTTC

D: -
size: few
J: TRBJ2-6
V: TRBV29-1
CDR3: CSVETGKGAGANVLTF
DNA: TGCAGCGTTGAAACAGGGAAAGGGGCTGGGGCCAACGTCCTGACTTTC

D: -
size: -
J: TRBJ2-5
V: TRBV5-1
CDR3: CASGKRTNQETQYF
DNA: TGCGCCAGCGGTAAGAGGACAAATCAAGAGACCCAGTACTTC

D: -
size: -
J: TRBJ1-2
V: TRBV5-1
CDR3: CASSLEAGADYGYTF
DNA: TGCGCCAGCAGCTTGGAGGCAGGTGCAGACTATGGCTACACCTTC

D: TRBD1
size: few
J: TRBJ1-2
V: TRBV20-1
CDR3: CSAPSTGGNGGYTF
DNA: TGCAGTGCTCCAAGCACAGGGGGCAACGGGGGCTACACCTTC

D: -
size: -
J: TRBJ2-2
V: TRBV3-1
CDR3: CASSLTSITGELFF
DNA: TGTGCCAGCAGCCTGACTAGTATCACCGGGGAGCTGTTTTTT

D: TRBD2
size: many
J: TRBJ2-3
V: TRBV10-3
CDR3: CAISTSGGEADTQYF
DNA: TGTGCCATCAGCACTAGCGGGGGGGAAGCAGATACGCAGTATTTT

D: TRBD2
size: few
J: TRBJ2-3
V: TRBV7-3
CDR3: CASSPQRGGTDTQYF
DNA: TGTGCCAGCAGCCCTCAGCGGGGGGGCACAGATACGCAGTATTTT

D: TRBD1
size: many
J: TRBJ2-1
V: TRBV6-5
CDR3: CATSRTGGSYEQFF
DNA: TGTGCCACCAGCCGCACAGGGGGCAGTTATGAGCAGTTCTTC

D: TRBD1
size: few
J: TRBJ1-2
V: TRBV7-9
CDR3: CASSSGNSGGVGYTF
DNA: TGTGCCAGCAGCTCCGGAAACTCAGGGGGCGTTGGCTACACCTTC

D: -
size: few
J: TRBJ1-5
V: TRBV7-8
CDR3: CASSLDRTRNQPQHF
DNA: TGTGCCAGCAGCTTAGACAGAACTCGCAATCAGCCCCAGCATTTT

D: -
size: -
J: TRBJ2-7
V: TRBV7-6
CDR3: CACSNRGGGSYEQYF
DNA: TGTGCCTGCAGCAACAGGGGCGGGGGCTCCTACGAGCAGTACTTC

D: -
size: -
J: TRBJ1-2
V: TRBV20-1
CDR3: CSARGYRINYGYTF
DNA: TGCAGTGCTAGAGGCTACCGGATCAACTATGGCTACACCTTC

D: -
size: -
J: TRBJ2-2
V: TRBV5-1
CDR3: CASSLGDLTGELFF
DNA: TGCGCCAGCAGCTTGGGGGACCTCACCGGGGAGCTGTTTTTT

D: TRBD1
size: -
J: TRBJ2-1
V: TRBV15
CDR3: CATSRERTGGGQQFF
DNA: TGTGCCACCAGCAGAGAAAGGACAGGGGGCGGCCAGCAGTTCTTC

D: TRBD2
size: few
J: TRBJ2-5
V: TRBV2
CDR3: CASSEHNLAGQETQYF
DNA: TGTGCCAGCAGTGAACATAACCTAGCGGGCCAAGAGACCCAGTACTTC

D: -
size: -
J: TRBJ2-5
V: TRBV12-3/TRBV12-4
CDR3: CASSAQRTYLETQYF
DNA: TGTGCCAGCAGTGCCCAGCGGACCTATTTGGAGACCCAGTACTTC

D: TRBD2
size: -
J: TRBJ2-3
V: TRBV7-8
CDR3: CASSLGEGLLAQYF
DNA: TGTGCCAGCAGCTTAGGGGAGGGACTTCTTGCGCAGTATTTT

D: -
size: -
J: TRBJ1-1
V: TRBV5-1
CDR3: CASSPEMGVAFF
DNA: TGCGCCAGCAGCCCAGAAATGGGAGTAGCTTTCTTT